The present entry profiles one TCR beta chain with its context. The table came from immunoSEQ multiplex PCR; TCRdb's copy has only in-frame clones and leaves some out. The sample has roughly 200,000 clones; under 85% are singletons. This CDR3 spans 14 amino acids. CDR1 and CDR2 from the germline V gene are MDHEN and SYDVKM. The germline V and J ends were trimmed by 6 bases and 3 bases, with 13 bases remaining between them. The sample is drawn from a study of blood T cell repertoires in COVID-19. In the study overall: Samples taken during acute and convalescent COVID-19 were collected in the United States, Italy and Spain.

The V call is TRBV28, the J call TRBJ2-3; the D gene is possibly TRBD1 (6 bases). This clonotype originated in a woman aged 25-40 years with COVID-19, enrolled during active disease. The source material was peripheral blood. Here the CDR3 DNA reads TGTGCCAGCAGATCACAGGGTCTTACAGATACGCAGTATTTT. This encodes CASRSQGLTDTQYF.